The 26 T cell receptor beta chains reported below all come from one sample, sequenced in a study of control samples from healthy donors and cancer patients. Generated by immunoSEQ multiplex PCR, the TCRdb table keeps only in-frame clones and is missing some. The sample contains fewer than 90,000 clones, around 87% of which appear only once. Sequencing input: blood. The origin of the receptors is a man aged 50 to 59 in good health.

The rearrangement links TRBV7-2 to TRBJ1-1; 7 bases fit TRBD1. Trimming removed 4 bases from V and 0 bases from J; junction bases left unmatched: 5. The CDR3 is made up of 15 amino acids. The germline CDR1 and CDR2 sequences are SGHTA and FQGNSA. CDR3 loop: CASSSQGRVNTEAFF. The CDR3 region has the DNA TGTGCCAGCAGCTCACAGGGGAGAGTGAACACTGAAGCTTTCTTT. Variable domain in full (rest from reference TRBV7-2 and TRBJ1-1): GAGVSQSPSNKVTEKGKDVELRCDPISGHTALYWYRQSLGQGLEFLIYFQGNSAPDKSGLPSDRFSAERTGGSVSTLTIQRTQQEDSAVYLCASSSQGRVNTEAFFGQGTRLTVV.

The chain recombines TRBV4-1 with TRBJ1-2, with no clear D. There are 14 residues in the CDR3. Germline CDR1 is MGHRA and CDR2 is YSYEKL. Trimming shortened V by 1 base and J by 8 bases, and 14 bases separated the two germline ends. The CDR3 region is CASSQVPGNYGYTF. As DNA, the CDR3 is TGCGCCAGCAGCCAAGTCCCGGGGAATTACGGCTACACCTTC.

The chain combines TRBV5-6 with TRBJ2-2; D not resolved. CDR3 length: 15 amino acids. The germline CDR1 and CDR2 sequences are SGHDT and YYEEEE. Between the trimmed V and J ends, which lost 2 bases and 1 base, there was a span of 9 bases. The CDR3 region has the DNA TGTGCCAGCAGCTTAGGTTACGGGAACACCGGGGAGCTGTTTTTT. It translates to CASSLGYGNTGELFF. The entire variable domain, with the rest obtained from reference TRBV5-6 and TRBJ2-2, is as follows: DAGVTQSPTHLIKTRGQQVTLRCSPKSGHDTVSWYQQALGQGPQFIFQYYEEEERQRGNFPDRFSGHQFPNYSSELNVNALLLGDSALYLCASSLGYGNTGELFFGEGSRLTVL.

This chain links TRBV27 with TRBJ2-7; no definite D call. The V gene's germline CDR1 is MNHEY and CDR2 SMNVEV (reference sequence). This CDR3 is built from 16 residues. V lost 0 bases, J lost 0 bases, and 12 bases lay in between. The CDR3 loop reads CASSLSPGSSSYEQYF. The CDR3 nucleotides are TGTGCCAGCAGTTTATCTCCAGGTTCCAGCTCCTACGAGCAGTACTTC.

This chain uses TRBV20-1 with TRBJ1-2, with D possibly matching TRBD1 (5 bases). Germline-derived CDR1 and CDR2 are DFQATT and SNEGSKA (reference sequence). The V end lost 5 bases, the J end lost 14 bases, and 12 bases lay between the germline ends. The CDR3 loop spans 9 amino acids. This CDR3 reads CSAAGPRTF. The DNA for the CDR3 is TGCAGTGCTGCGGGACCGCGGACCTTC.

The chain uses TRBV4-3 and TRBJ1-2; TRBD1 aligns across 12 bases. CDR3 size: 15 residues. Germline V lookup: CDR1 LGHNA, CDR2 YSLEER. J gave up 6 bases and V 3 bases, and 5 bases lay outside the gene matches. The CDR3 region is CASSHGTGGRDGYTF. The CDR3 DNA reads TGCGCCAGCAGCCACGGGACAGGGGGCCGGGATGGCTACACCTTC.

V gene TRBV25-1 combines with J gene TRBJ2-7; D is perhaps TRBD2 (5 bases). Trimming left V 3 bases short and J 2 bases short, with 11 bases between. The CDR3 is 14 residues long. From germline, CDR1 is MGHDK and CDR2 SYGVNS. CDR3 DNA sequence: TGTGCCAGCAGTGATTCCGGGATTACCTACGAGCAGTACTTC. Translating gives CASSDSGITYEQYF.

V and J are TRBV7-8 and TRBJ2-3; 8 nucleotides line up with TRBD2. V lost 0 bases, J lost 0 bases, and 11 bases stayed unmatched. Germline values: CDR1 SGHVS, CDR2 FQNEAQ. This CDR3 spans 19 amino acids. CDR3 residues: CASSLAAGGAVGSTDTQYF. The DNA for the CDR3 is TGTGCCAGCAGCTTAGCGGCGGGGGGCGCCGTTGGTAGCACAGATACGCAGTATTTT. The full variable domain, completed using reference TRBV7-8 and TRBJ2-3, is GAGVSQSPRYKVAKRGQDVALRCDPISGHVSLFWYQQALGQGPEFLTYFQNEAQLDKSGLPSDRFFAERPEGSVSTLKIQRTQQEDSAVYLCASSLAAGGAVGSTDTQYFGPGTRLTVL.

The rearrangement joins TRBV3-1 (or the pseudogene TRBV3-2) to TRBJ1-5; D ambiguous. Germline CDR1 reads LGHDT; CDR2 reads YNNKEL (reference sequence). Trimming stripped 1 base from V and 0 bases from J, with 10 bases between. This CDR3 is 16 amino acids long. The CDR3 region is CASSQGRQHSNQPQHF. The CDR3 DNA sequence: TGTGCCAGCAGCCAAGGACGTCAGCATAGCAATCAGCCCCAGCATTTT.

This clone was counted a single time. The rearrangement uses TRBV4-3 and TRBJ2-1; 8 bases agree with TRBD2. This CDR3 has 16 residues. In germline, CDR1 is LGHNA, CDR2 YSLEER. V lost 0 bases, J lost 1 base, and 2 bases stayed unmatched. The CDR3 DNA sequence: TGCGCCAGCAGCCAAGACGCGGGGGGATCCTACAATGAGCAGTTCTTC. Its protein product is CASSQDAGGSYNEQFF.

This clone was recorded only once. This chain links TRBV10-3 with TRBJ2-5; weak D call: TRBD1 (5 bases). The CDR3 is 11 amino acids. In germline, CDR1 is ENHRY, CDR2 SYGVKD. V lost 8 bases to trimming and J lost 4 bases, with 8 bases between them. The CDR3 bases are TGTGCCATCCGCCAGGGAGAGACCCAGTACTTC. Amino acid sequence: CAIRQGETQYF.

This clone has more than one count but fewer than ten. This chain links TRBV7-2 with TRBJ1-3, with a possible D match to TRBD1 (5 bases). The CDR3 loop spans 15 amino acids. The V end lost 5 bases, the J end lost 0 bases, and 11 bases lay between the germline ends. The germline V gene encodes CDR1 SGHTA and CDR2 FQGNSA. For the CDR3, the DNA is TGTGCCAGCAGCCCCACAGGTAGCTCTGGAAACACCATATATTTT. Amino acids: CASSPTGSSGNTIYF.

This clone was seen just once. The chain has TRBV19 and TRBJ2-7, with TRBD2 identical over 8 bases. V dropped 7 bases and J dropped 4; count of bases not matched to a gene: 9. CDR3 length: 14 residues. From germline, CDR1 is LNHDA and CDR2 SQIVND (reference sequence). The CDR3 region is CASKSELAVYEQYF. The CDR3 coding sequence is TGTGCCAGTAAATCAGAACTAGCGGTGTACGAGCAGTACTTC.

CDR3: CASSPAGTGVTGELFF. As DNA, the CDR3 is TGTGCCAGCTCACCAGCCGGGACAGGGGTAACCGGGGAGCTGTTTTTT. The chain recombines TRBV18 with TRBJ2-2, with 10 bases that match TRBD1. The CDR3 is 16 amino acids. V lost 2 bases to trimming and J lost 5 bases; unmatched junction nucleotides: 5. CDR1 is KGHSH and CDR2 is LQKENI in the germline V gene.

The chain couples TRBV5-8 to TRBJ2-3; 8 nucleotides line up with TRBD1. Germline V gene sequence: CDR1 SGHTS, CDR2 YDEGEE. The V and J ends lost 4 bases and 3 bases, in that order; junction bases with no gene match: 7. The CDR3 sequence is 15 residues long. Here the CDR3 reads CASSKGQAGTDTQYF. As DNA, the CDR3 is TGTGCCAGCAGCAAGGGACAGGCCGGGACAGATACGCAGTATTTT.

V and J are TRBV7-2 and TRBJ2-3, with D unresolved. CDR1 SGHTA and CDR2 FQGNSA come from the germline V gene. This CDR3 is 16 amino acids long. The V end lost 0 bases, the J end lost 1 base, and 11 bases lay between the germline ends. The CDR3 is CASSLARPLGTDTQYF. The CDR3 bases are TGTGCCAGCAGCTTAGCCAGGCCACTCGGCACAGATACGCAGTATTTT.

The chain uses TRBV2 and TRBJ1-6, with D uncertain. CDR1 is SNHLY and CDR2 is FYNNEI in the germline V gene. This CDR3 contains 14 residues. Between the trimmed V and J ends, which lost 3 bases and 2 bases, there was a span of 5 bases. CDR3 bases: TGTGCCAGCAGTGATGGGGCCTATAATTCACCCCTCCACTTT. Translated, it gives CASSDGAYNSPLHF.

The chain couples TRBV6-2 or TRBV6-3 to TRBJ1-6; 7 bases line up with TRBD1. The CDR3 length is 16 residues. Germline CDR1 is MNHEY and CDR2 is SVGEGT. V shed 7 bases, J shed 3 bases, and the junction held 9 bases outside the gene matches. CDR3 nucleotide sequence: TGTGCCAGCAACCCCGGGACAGACGACTATAATTCACCCCTCCACTTT. It codes for CASNPGTDDYNSPLHF.

This chain connects TRBV21-1 to TRBJ2-5; the D call in the table, TRBD2, was not verified against the DNA. TRBV21-1 is recorded as a pseudogene. The CDR3 is 15 residues long. CDR3 loop: CASSKPSGRTETQYF. Here the CDR3 DNA reads TGTGCCAGCAGCAAACCTAGCGGGAGGACGGAGACCCAGTACTTC.

The rearrangement links TRBV30 to TRBJ1-1; D perhaps matches TRBD1 (6 bases). Germline V gene lookup returns CDR1 GTSNPN and CDR2 SVGIG (reference sequence). V shed 3 bases and J shed 7 bases, with 9 bases lying between them. The CDR3 is 11 residues long. CDR3 sequence: CAWRTGIEAFF. In DNA, the CDR3 is TGTGCCTGGAGGACAGGAATTGAAGCTTTCTTT.

This chain joins TRBV29-1 and TRBJ1-4; no clear D gene. Germline lookup yields CDR1 SQVTM and CDR2 ANQGSEA. V was pared by 4 bases and J by 0 bases, with 9 bases between. The CDR3 totals 14 residues. This chain's CDR3 is CSVGEGTTNEKLFF. CDR3 nucleotide sequence: TGCAGCGTTGGTGAGGGAACAACTAATGAAAAACTGTTTTTT.

This clone was seen just once. This chain links TRBV19 with TRBJ2-1, with D perhaps matching TRBD2 (7 bases). Germline loops: CDR1 LNHDA, CDR2 SQIVND (reference sequence). CDR3 size: 14 residues. Trimming pared 3 bases from V and 7 bases from J, leaving 13 bases between. The CDR3 nucleotides read TGTGCCAGTAGTATGAGCGGGACAATAAATGAGCAGTTCTTC. Amino acids: CASSMSGTINEQFF.

V gene TRBV18 combines with J gene TRBJ1-2; D is uncertain. Germline CDR1 reads KGHSH; CDR2 reads LQKENI. Trimming removed 3 bases from V and 4 bases from J, with 18 bases in between. CDR3 length: 16 residues. The CDR3 DNA follows: TGTGCCAGCTCACCGGGAATCTCAGCGGGAAGCTATGGCTACACCTTC. This encodes CASSPGISAGSYGYTF. Full variable domain (rest looked up from reference TRBV18 and TRBJ1-2): NAGVMQNPRHLVRRRGQEARLRCSPMKGHSHVYWYRQLPEEGLKFMVYLQKENIIDESGMPKERFSAEFPKEGPSILRIQQVVRGDSAAYFCASSPGISAGSYGYTFGSGTRLTVV.

In this sample, this clone turned up many times. The chain uses TRBV4-1 and TRBJ2-2, with 7 positions matching TRBD1. CDR3 length: 15 amino acids. The germline gives CDR1 MGHRA, CDR2 YSYEKL. Germline trimming cut 4 bases from V and 3 bases from J; bases unmatched to any gene: 5. CDR3 region: CASSRDSQYTGELFF. The CDR3, as DNA: TGCGCCAGCAGCCGGGACAGCCAGTACACCGGGGAGCTGTTTTTT.

This rearrangement joins TRBV6-2 or TRBV6-3 to TRBJ2-1; 7 positions match TRBD2. J lost 10 bases, V lost 1 base, and 7 bases had no gene match. The CDR3 has 14 residues. The germline CDR1 and CDR2 sequences are MNHEY and SVGEGT. As DNA, the CDR3 is TGTGCCAGCAGTTACTTACTCGCGGGAGCCGAGCAGTTCTTC. Translating gives CASSYLLAGAEQFF.

The gene calls are TRBV18 and TRBJ2-7, with D tentatively TRBD2 (5 bases). The CDR3 extends over 17 amino acids. The V end lost 3 bases, the J end lost 0 bases, and 18 bases lay between the germline ends. From germline, CDR1 is KGHSH and CDR2 LQKENI. In DNA form, the CDR3 reads TGTGCCAGCTCACCCTCGGCGGGTAACTATTACTCCTACGAGCAGTACTTC. Its translation is CASSPSAGNYYSYEQYF.